This T cell receptor beta chain comes out of a study of blood T cell repertoires in COVID-19. Study-level background: The origin of the acute and convalescent COVID-19 samples was the United States, Italy and Spain. PBMCs, B-cell-depleted T cells, or T cells provided the cDNA or gDNA that made up the material.

This CDR3 is built from 13 residues. Germline assignment: CDR1 SEHNR and CDR2 FQNEAQ (reference sequence). The V end was cut by 1 base, the J end by 3 bases, with 7 bases between. Methods used by the authors: Estimation of nucleated cell counts was performed using reference gene primer amplification. Only in-frame clones appear in the TCRdb table, and some are missing; sequencing was by immunoSEQ multiplex PCR. That table gives V, J and clone size, and the DNA gave D and trimming. The sample carries over 90,000 clones, more than 75% recorded once. Sequenced material: peripheral blood. The clonotype originates from a human donor in a cohort sampled during active COVID-19. The rearrangement links TRBV7-9 to TRBJ2-7; no firm D call. CDR3 in DNA: TGTGCCAGCAGCTTAGAACAGAACTACGAGCAGTACTTC. This gives the protein CASSLEQNYEQYF.